The rows below give T cell receptor beta chains drawn from one sample of a study of T cell responses to AZD1222 COVID-19 vaccine. Method: immunoSEQ multiplex PCR; TCRdb's copy keeps in-frame clones and lacks some. The sample shows about 96,000 clones, about 90% of them seen only once. The sequences come from peripheral blood, collected on day 0 of AZD1222 vaccination. These receptors all stem from an adult in good health. CDR3s include the opening cysteine and the closing phenylalanine or tryptophan. The order of the fields is J gene, clone size, V gene, D gene, CDR3 DNA, CDR3 protein. The D gene is left open where the match is weak. The listing skips clone size in some rows; elsewhere it reads once, few, many or a size class.

TRBJ2-7,-,TRBV18,-,TGTGCCAGCTCACCACCGGGGACGCCGACCTACGAGCAGTACTTC,CASSPPGTPTYEQYF
TRBJ1-1,-,TRBV19,-,TGTGCCAGTAGTATCGTCAACACTGAAGCTTTCTTT,CASSIVNTEAFF
TRBJ2-1,-,TRBV24-1,TRBD2,TGTGCCACCAGTGTTCGAGGGCTAGCGGTTAATGAGCAGTTCTTC,CATSVRGLAVNEQFF
TRBJ2-7,-,TRBV5-1,-,TGCGCCAGCAGCTTGGATCTGGGCGAGCAGTACTTC,CASSLDLGEQYF
TRBJ1-2,-,TRBV28,-,TGTGCCAGCAGCACTGGACTGGGCTATGGCTACACCTTC,CASSTGLGYGYTF
TRBJ2-1,once,TRBV9,TRBD2,TGTGCCAGCAGCTCTAGCGGGAGCTCCTACAATGAGCAGTTCTTC,CASSSSGSSYNEQFF
TRBJ2-5,-,TRBV7-8,TRBD2,TGTGCCAGCAGCTTAGTCGGACGCGGGAGGAAGGGAGAGACCCAGTACTTC,CASSLVGRGRKGETQYF
TRBJ2-2,-,TRBV19,TRBD1,TGTGCCAGTAGTAGGACAGGGGTCACCGGGGAGCTGTTTTTT,CASSRTGVTGELFF
TRBJ2-3,few,TRBV2,TRBD1,TGTGCCAGCACCACCGGACAGGTCTTACCAGATACGCAGTATTTT,CASTTGQVLPDTQYF
TRBJ1-2,-,TRBV5-8,-,TGTGCCAGCAGCTTGGAACAGCCCGCTATCTATGGCTACACCTTC,CASSLEQPAIYGYTF
TRBJ2-6,-,TRBV18,TRBD1,TGTGCCAGCTCACTAGAGACAGGGGCTGGGGCCAACGTCCTGACTTTC,CASSLETGAGANVLTF
TRBJ2-6,-,TRBV19,TRBD2,TGTGCCAGTAGTCACAGCAGCGGGGTACACTCTGGGGCCAACGTCCTGACTTTC,CASSHSSGVHSGANVLTF
TRBJ2-7,-,TRBV28,TRBD1,TGTGCCAGCAGGGGACAGGCAACCTACGAGCAGTACTTC,CASRGQATYEQYF
TRBJ2-1,-,TRBV5-4,TRBD2,TGTGCCAGCAGTTCCGGGACTAGAGCCGCCTACAATGAGCAGTTCTTC,CASSSGTRAAYNEQFF
TRBJ2-5,-,TRBV12-3/TRBV12-4,-,TGTGCCAGCAGTTTTGAGGGGGAGACCCAGTACTTC,CASSFEGETQYF
TRBJ2-1,-,TRBV6-2/TRBV6-3,-,TGTGCCAGCAGTACGACTAGACCGGAAAACTACAATGAGCAGTTCTTC,CASSTTRPENYNEQFF
TRBJ2-1,-,TRBV30,-,TGTGCCTGGAGTGTGGGTGCGGACAATGAGCAGTTCTTC,CAWSVGADNEQFF
TRBJ1-4,-,TRBV6-6,-,TGTGCCAGCAGTTACTCGGGTGACGAGGAAAAACTGTTTTTT,CASSYSGDEEKLFF
TRBJ1-5,-,TRBV18,-,TGTGCCAGCTCATCCCACAGGGATGGGCAGCCCCAGCATTTT,CASSSHRDGQPQHF
TRBJ1-3,-,TRBV7-6,TRBD1,TGTGCCAGCAGCCCAGGGACGGACAGGAGAAACACCATATATTTT,CASSPGTDRRNTIYF
TRBJ2-7,-,TRBV4-1,-,TGCGCCAGCAGCGCATTCGTGAAAACAGCTACCTACGAGCAGTACTTC,CASSAFVKTATYEQYF
TRBJ2-7,-,TRBV7-2,TRBD2,TGTGCCAGCAGCTTAGGATTAGCGGGCCTTCGGACCTACGAGCAGTACTTC,CASSLGLAGLRTYEQYF
TRBJ2-7,-,TRBV7-2,-,TGTGCCAGCAGCTCCGACAGGTTTCCCTACGAGCAGTACTTC,CASSSDRFPYEQYF
TRBJ2-3,-,TRBV9,TRBD2,TGTGCCAGCAGCGTGGGGGCTAGCGGGAGTGTAGATACGCAGTATTTT,CASSVGASGSVDTQYF
TRBJ2-7,-,TRBV7-9,-,TGTGCCAGCAGCCGGAGCTCCTACGAGCAGTACTTC,CASSRSSYEQYF
TRBJ2-5,-,TRBV19,TRBD2,TGTGCCAGTAGTAGCGGACTAGCGGGGGAGACCCAGTACTTC,CASSSGLAGETQYF
TRBJ1-1,-,TRBV27,-,TGTGCCAGCAGCCGTGTTATGGCAAGGAACACTGAAGCTTTCTTT,CASSRVMARNTEAFF
TRBJ2-1,-,TRBV5-4,TRBD2,TGTGCCAGCACCCAGACTAGCGGGAGGGCCGGCGAGCAGTTCTTC,CASTQTSGRAGEQFF
TRBJ2-1,-,TRBV2,TRBD1,TGTGCCAGCAGTGACCTGAGGGGGACAGGGAGTAATGAGCAGTTCTTC,CASSDLRGTGSNEQFF
TRBJ2-1,-,TRBV24-1,TRBD2,TGTGCCACCAGTCGAGCGGGAGGTTCCTACAATGAGCAGTTCTTC,CATSRAGGSYNEQFF
TRBJ1-6,-,TRBV18,-,TGTGCCAGCTCACCACCTCAGGGAACGGCTAATTCACCCCTCCACTTT,CASSPPQGTANSPLHF
TRBJ1-5,-,TRBV6-1,-,TGTGCCAGCAGTGAACGGGGCAATCAGCCCCAGCATTTT,CASSERGNQPQHF
TRBJ2-1,-,TRBV9,TRBD1,TGTGCCAGCAGCGTAGGGGACAGCAATGAGCAGTTCTTC,CASSVGDSNEQFF
TRBJ2-7,-,TRBV28,TRBD1,TGTGCCAGCAGTTTTCGGGGGACAGGGAGCCTTTCTAGGGAGCAGTACTTC,CASSFRGTGSLSREQYF
TRBJ2-5,-,TRBV24-1,-,TGTGCCACCAGCCTTCGAGAGACCCAGTACTTC,CATSLRETQYF
TRBJ1-1,-,TRBV5-4,-,TGTGCCAGCAGCACCTCGACGGGAAACCGTGAAGCTTTCTTT,CASSTSTGNREAFF
TRBJ1-6,once,TRBV4-1,-,TGCGCCAGCAGCCCGTTAGGTAGCGGTCCTCACAATTCACCCCTCCACTTT,CASSPLGSGPHNSPLHF
TRBJ2-5,-,TRBV12-5,TRBD2,TGTGCTAGTGGTTCAGGGACTAGCGAGGGGGAGACCCAGTACTTC,CASGSGTSEGETQYF
TRBJ1-2,-,TRBV5-1,TRBD1,TGCGCCAGCACCTCTCGACAGGGAAACTATGGCTACACCTTC,CASTSRQGNYGYTF
TRBJ2-3,-,TRBV4-2,-,TGTGCCAGCAGCCAAGGAGACAACACAGATACGCAGTATTTT,CASSQGDNTDTQYF
TRBJ2-3,-,TRBV10-3,TRBD2,TGTGCCATCAGTGAGTTTAGCGGGGTTAGCACAGATACGCAGTATTTT,CAISEFSGVSTDTQYF
TRBJ1-5,-,TRBV4-3,-,TGCGCCAGCAGCCAAGATCGAAATAGCAATCAGCCCCAGCATTTT,CASSQDRNSNQPQHF
TRBJ2-2,-,TRBV7-8,-,TGTGCCAGCAGCCCAAGCGAGGCAGGGGGGACCGGGGAGCTGTTTTTT,CASSPSEAGGTGELFF
TRBJ1-6,-,TRBV18,TRBD1,TGTGCCAGCTCCCTGGAGACAGGGGATAATTCACCCCTCCACTTT,CASSLETGDNSPLHF
TRBJ2-7,-,TRBV4-2,-,TGTGCCAGCAGAGGCGGGTCAAAGAACGAGCAGTACTTC,CASRGGSKNEQYF
TRBJ1-1,-,TRBV7-6,-,TGTGCCAGCAGCCCCGGGATGAACACTGAAGCTTTCTTT,CASSPGMNTEAFF
TRBJ2-3,-,TRBV5-1,-,TGCGCCAGCAGCTCGACCGGGACCCTTAGCACAGATACGCAGTATTTT,CASSSTGTLSTDTQYF
TRBJ2-7,-,TRBV7-9,-,TGTGCCTGGTGGAGCGACTCCTACGAGCAGTACTTC,CAWWSDSYEQYF
TRBJ1-5,once,TRBV15,-,TGTGCCACCAGTCTGGCTCAGGGGCGACAGCCCCAGCATTTT,CATSLAQGRQPQHF
TRBJ1-5,-,TRBV28,-,TGTGCCAGCACCGACGACAAGTATAGCAATCAGCCCCAGCATTTT,CASTDDKYSNQPQHF
TRBJ2-5,-,TRBV10-3,TRBD1,TGTGCCATCAGTGAGGACAGGGTTTCGGAGACCCAGTACTTC,CAISEDRVSETQYF
TRBJ2-7,-,TRBV4-1,TRBD1,TGCGCCAGCAGCCAAGAAAGGACAGGAGGATACGAGCAGTACTTC,CASSQERTGGYEQYF
TRBJ1-5,-,TRBV28,TRBD1,TGTGCCAGCAGTCGGACAGGGAACCATCAGCCCCAGCATTTT,CASSRTGNHQPQHF